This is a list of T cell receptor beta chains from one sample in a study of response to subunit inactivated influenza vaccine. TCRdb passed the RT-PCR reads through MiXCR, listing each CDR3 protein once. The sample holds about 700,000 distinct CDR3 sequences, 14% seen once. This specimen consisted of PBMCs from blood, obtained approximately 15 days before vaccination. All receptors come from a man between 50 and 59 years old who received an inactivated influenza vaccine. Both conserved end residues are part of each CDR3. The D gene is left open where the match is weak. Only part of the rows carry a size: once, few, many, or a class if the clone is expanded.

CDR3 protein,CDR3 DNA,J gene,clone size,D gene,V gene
CASSPRAGFSYEQYF,TGTGCCAGCAGTCCCCGCGCGGGCTTCTCCTACGAGCAGTACTTC,TRBJ2-7,few,-,TRBV27
CASSLFTTGGGSSYTGELFF,TGTGCCAGCAGCTTGTTTACCACCGGGGGGGGATCCTCTTACACCGGGGAGCTGTTTTTT,TRBJ2-2,few,TRBD2,TRBV7-6
CASSEYTPLFWDGYTF,TGTGCCAGCAGTGAATATACCCCTCTTTTTTGGGATGGCTACACCTTC,TRBJ1-2,-,-,TRBV25-1
CASSQQGLTGELFF,TGTGCCAGCAGCCAACAGGGGCTCACCGGGGAGCTGTTTTTT,TRBJ2-2,-,TRBD1,TRBV11-2
CATSGPPNNNEQFF,TGTGCCACCAGCGGTCCCCCCAATAACAATGAGCAGTTCTTC,TRBJ2-1,-,-,TRBV24-1
CAWSGSRVLAGGTQYF,TGTGCCTGGAGTGGCTCACGGGTACTAGCGGGAGGTACGCAGTATTTT,TRBJ2-3,few,TRBD2,TRBV30
CASSLAQARGTEAFF,TGTGCCAGCAGCTTAGCGCAGGCCAGGGGGACTGAAGCTTTCTTT,TRBJ1-1,many,TRBD1,TRBV7-6
CAWSVRGTSGETQYF,TGTGCCTGGAGTGTACGAGGGACTAGCGGAGAGACCCAGTACTTC,TRBJ2-5,few,TRBD2,TRBV30
CASSLKRVPETQYF,TGCGCCAGCAGCTTGAAAAGGGTTCCAGAGACCCAGTACTTC,TRBJ2-5,many,-,TRBV5-1
CASSVHRDEQYF,TGCGCCAGCAGCGTACACAGGGACGAGCAGTACTTC,TRBJ2-7,few,-,TRBV5-1
CASRMDRGNTEAFF,TGTGCCAGCAGAATGGACAGGGGGAACACTGAAGCTTTCTTT,TRBJ1-1,few,TRBD1,TRBV12-3/TRBV12-4
CASRLQIQPYNEQFF,TGTGCCAGCAGATTACAGATACAGCCATACAATGAGCAGTTCTTC,TRBJ2-1,-,-,TRBV28
CASSLGGTGTGELFF,TGTGCCAGCAGCTTAGGGGGGACAGGAACCGGGGAGCTGTTTTTT,TRBJ2-2,few,TRBD1,TRBV7-2
CSARRRREGDGNSPLHF,TGCAGTGCTAGACGTCGCAGGGAAGGTGACGGTAATTCACCCCTCCACTTT,TRBJ1-6,few,-,TRBV20-1
CASSQEPGLGQETQYF,TGTGCCAGCAGCCAAGAGCCGGGACTAGGGCAAGAGACCCAGTACTTC,TRBJ2-5,-,TRBD2,TRBV4-2
CASSAGIDYGYTF,TGTGCCAGCAGTGCGGGGATCGACTATGGCTACACCTTC,TRBJ1-2,few,-,TRBV6-1
CASSPPGLASGKLFF,TGTGCCAGCAGCCCACCCGGGTTGGCCAGCGGGAAGCTGTTTTTT,TRBJ2-2,-,TRBD2,TRBV14
CASSSMSNTEAFF,TGCGCCAGCAGTTCGATGTCTAACACTGAAGCTTTCTTT,TRBJ1-1,many,-,TRBV5-1
CASSYSPGGYTGELFF,TGTGCCAGCAGTTACTCGCCGGGGGGTTACACCGGGGAGCTGTTTTTT,TRBJ2-2,few,TRBD2,TRBV6-2/TRBV6-3
CASSVVGGHNEQFF,TGTGCCAGCAGCGTAGTAGGGGGCCACAATGAGCAGTTCTTC,TRBJ2-1,-,TRBD1,TRBV9
CASSKGQRSNEKLFF,TGTGCCAGCAGTAAGGGACAGAGATCTAATGAAAAACTGTTTTTT,TRBJ1-4,few,TRBD1,TRBV4-2
CATYSGTVSYEQYF,TGTGCCACTTACTCCGGGACAGTCTCCTACGAGCAGTACTTC,TRBJ2-7,few,TRBD1,TRBV28
CATSREPGRADEQFF,TGTGCCACCAGCAGAGAACCGGGACGGGCGGATGAGCAGTTCTTC,TRBJ2-1,-,-,TRBV15